The 3 T cell receptor beta chains reported below all come from one sample, sequenced in a study of T cell responses to AZD1222 COVID-19 vaccine. Using immunoSEQ multiplex PCR, the repertoire was profiled, and TCRdb retains in-frame clones only, with some absent. The sample comprises 83,000 or so clones, 88% of which are singletons, and 4.7% rests with the top ten. Source: peripheral blood, taken on day 0 of MenACWY control vaccination. These TCRs come from an adult in good health.

This clone was recorded a few times. The gene calls are TRBV19 and TRBJ2-1, with a weak D call TRBD1 (5 bases). The CDR3 has 15 amino acids. Between the trimmed V and J ends, which lost 1 base and 4 bases, there was a span of 11 bases. Germline-derived CDR1 and CDR2 are LNHDA and SQIVND (reference sequence). The chain's CDR3 is CASSIGQGTYNEQFF. In nucleotides, the CDR3 is TGTGCCAGTAGTATAGGTCAGGGAACATACAATGAGCAGTTCTTC. The full variable domain, with the rest looked up from reference TRBV19 and TRBJ2-1, is DGGITQSPKYLFRKEGQNVTLSCEQNLNHDAMYWYRQDPGQGLRLIYYSQIVNDFQKGDIAEGYSVSREKKESFPLTVTSAQKNPTAFYLCASSIGQGTYNEQFFGPGTRLTVL.

This clone was seen just once. The chain carries TRBV3-1 (or the pseudogene TRBV3-2) and TRBJ1-1; possibly TRBD1 for D (6 bases). V dropped 1 base and J dropped 5 bases, with 14 bases sitting between them. Germline values: CDR1 LGHDT, CDR2 YNNKEL (reference sequence). The CDR3 loop spans 15 amino acids. The CDR3 loop is CASSQGTAKDTEAFF. Here the CDR3 DNA reads TGTGCCAGCAGCCAAGGGACAGCCAAAGATACTGAAGCTTTCTTT.

CDR3 sequence: CASSSPRGRANTEAFF. The CDR3 coding sequence is TGTGCCAGCAGTTCCCCAAGGGGCAGGGCGAACACTGAAGCTTTCTTT. The chain couples TRBV27 to TRBJ1-1; D might be TRBD1 (5 bases). Germline V gene lookup returns CDR1 MNHEY and CDR2 SMNVEV (reference sequence). This CDR3 is built from 16 residues. Trimming removed 4 bases at V and 1 base at J, with 16 bases between.